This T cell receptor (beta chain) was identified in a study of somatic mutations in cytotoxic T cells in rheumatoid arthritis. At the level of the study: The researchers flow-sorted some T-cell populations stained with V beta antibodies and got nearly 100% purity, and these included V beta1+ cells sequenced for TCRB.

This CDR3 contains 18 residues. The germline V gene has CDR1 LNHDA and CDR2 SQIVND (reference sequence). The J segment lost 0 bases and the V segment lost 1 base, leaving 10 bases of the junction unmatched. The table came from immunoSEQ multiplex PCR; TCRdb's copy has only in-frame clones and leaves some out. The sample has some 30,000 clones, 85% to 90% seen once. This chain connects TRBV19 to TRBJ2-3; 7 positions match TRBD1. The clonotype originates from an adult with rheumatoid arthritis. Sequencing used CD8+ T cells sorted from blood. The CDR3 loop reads CASSIVFPGGGSTDTQYF. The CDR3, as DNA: TGTGCCAGTAGTATAGTCTTCCCAGGGGGTGGGAGCACAGATACGCAGTATTTT.